This T cell receptor beta chain was documented in a study of T cell responses to AZD1222 COVID-19 vaccine. Across the whole study: Recipients boosted at about 4 weeks or about 12 weeks are pooled.

On this clone: The antigen remains unidentified.

Overall study findings and caveats: Only six individuals given AZD1222 were seropositive at baseline. Spike was spanned by vaccine-associated CD4 TCRs, which were dominant at 160-218 and 743-854.

V lost 2 bases and J lost 3, with 8 bases in between. The CDR3 sequence is 14 residues long. CDR1 and CDR2 from the germline V gene are KGHSH and LQKENI. The repertoire was sequenced with immunoSEQ multiplex PCR; TCRdb's copy has only in-frame clones and lacks some. The repertoire holds about 97,000 clones, with roughly 90% as singletons. Sequences were derived from peripheral blood, sampled on day 0 of AZD1222 vaccination. This clonotype originated in an adult in good health. The gene calls are TRBV18 and TRBJ2-1; a weak D match, TRBD1 (6 bases). The CDR3, as DNA: TGTGCCAGCTCACCAAGGGGGAACTACAATGAGCAGTTCTTC. Encoded protein: CASSPRGNYNEQFF.